These 19 T cell receptor beta chains originate from one sample sequenced in a study of somatic mutations in cytotoxic T cells in rheumatoid arthritis. Generated by immunoSEQ multiplex PCR, the TCRdb table keeps only in-frame clones and is missing some. Of approximately 20,000 clones in the sample, roughly 87% were seen once. Sequences were obtained from CD8+ T cells sorted from blood. All receptors come from a woman aged 45-65 years in good health.

The chain carries TRBV13 and TRBJ2-3, with D perhaps being TRBD1 or TRBD2 (7 bases each). The V gene lost 11 bases and the J gene lost 2 bases, with 17 bases spanning the gap. Germline V gives CDR1 PRHDT, CDR2 FYEKMQ (reference sequence). CDR3 size: 14 residues. The CDR3 DNA sequence: TGTGCCTCAGGGGGGGGCCTTGACACAGATACGCAGTATTTT. Its protein product is CASGGGLDTDTQYF.

The rearrangement links TRBV29-1 to TRBJ1-3; D not resolved. The CDR3 length is 12 residues. V was pared by 4 bases and J by 1 base, with 5 bases between. Germline V gene lookup returns CDR1 SQVTM and CDR2 ANQGSEA. The CDR3 is CSVGSSGNTIYF. The CDR3 DNA follows: TGCAGCGTTGGCAGTTCTGGAAACACCATATATTTT.

Only a few counts were recorded for this clone. One end of the junction is discordant with germline, which a read error may explain. The chain employs TRBV5-4 and TRBJ2-7; the D gene is possibly TRBD2 (6 bases). Germline V gene sequence: CDR1 SGHNT, CDR2 YYREEE (reference sequence). The CDR3 extends over 11 amino acids. The CDR3 sequence is CASSFGTEHSF. CDR3 in DNA: TGTGCCAGCAGCTTTGGGACTGAACATTCCTTC.

The genes are TRBV27 and TRBJ1-3; D is perhaps TRBD1 (5 bases). CDR3 size: 13 residues. V lost 6 bases, J lost 3 bases, and 9 bases lay in between. CDR1 and CDR2 from the germline V gene are MNHEY and SMNVEV (reference sequence). CDR3 DNA: TGTGCCAGCAGCCCAGGGTATGGAAACACCATATATTTT. This gives the protein CASSPGYGNTIYF.

The chain carries TRBV2 and TRBJ2-7, with D tentatively TRBD1 (7 bases). CDR3 size: 16 residues. V shed 1 base and J shed 4 bases, with 17 bases lying between them. CDR1 is SNHLY, CDR2 FYNNEI, per germline. The CDR3 bases are TGTGCCAGCAGTGAAGGGCGACGGGGGACAGCTTACGAGCAGTACTTC. Its translation is CASSEGRRGTAYEQYF. The whole variable domain, remainder taken from reference TRBV2 and TRBJ2-7, is EPEVTQTPSHQVTQMGQEVILRCVPISNHLYFYWYRQILGQKVEFLVSFYNNEISEKSEIFDDQFSVERPDGSNFTLKIRSTKLEDSAMYFCASSEGRRGTAYEQYFGPGTRLTVT.

The rearrangement links TRBV5-6 to TRBJ2-3, with 12 bases identical to TRBD2. The CDR3 runs to 18 residues. CDR1 and CDR2 from the germline V gene are SGHDT and YYEEEE. V was pared by 4 bases and J by 0 bases, with 9 bases of the junction left unmatched. This CDR3 reads CASSVGLAGRISTDTQYF. The CDR3 nucleotides are TGTGCCAGCAGCGTCGGACTAGCGGGGCGAATCAGCACAGATACGCAGTATTTT.

V is TRBV15 and J is TRBJ1-4; D is unclear. Germline V lookup: CDR1 LNHNV, CDR2 YYDKDF (reference sequence). V lost 4 bases to trimming and J lost 5 bases, with 14 bases between them. CDR3 length: 15 residues. The CDR3 protein is CATSNMDGMNEKLFF. In nucleotides, the CDR3 is TGTGCCACCAGCAACATGGACGGAATGAATGAAAAACTGTTTTTT.

The rearrangement links TRBV5-6 to TRBJ1-3; D call uncertain. This CDR3 spans 13 amino acids. The V and J ends lost 4 bases and 3 bases respectively, with 8 bases between them. Germline CDR1 is SGHDT and CDR2 is YYEEEE. The CDR3: CASSLGLGNTIYF. The CDR3 DNA sequence: TGTGCCAGCAGCCTCGGACTTGGAAACACCATATATTTT. The whole variable domain, remainder taken from reference TRBV5-6 and TRBJ1-3, is DAGVTQSPTHLIKTRGQQVTLRCSPKSGHDTVSWYQQALGQGPQFIFQYYEEEERQRGNFPDRFSGHQFPNYSSELNVNALLLGDSALYLCASSLGLGNTIYFGEGSWLTVV.

The rearrangement uses TRBV9 and TRBJ1-3; D uncertain. The CDR3 is 14 residues long. Germline values: CDR1 SGDLS, CDR2 YYNGEE. V shed 0 bases and J shed 2 bases, with 6 bases lying between them. The CDR3 is CASSVGGTGNTIYF. DNA of the CDR3: TGTGCCAGCAGCGTAGGAGGGACTGGAAACACCATATATTTT.

The chain carries TRBV9 and TRBJ2-7; D call uncertain. The V end lost 0 bases, the J end lost 0 bases, and 10 bases lay between the germline ends. The germline CDR1 and CDR2 sequences are SGDLS and YYNGEE. The length of the CDR3 is 15 residues. The CDR3 bases are TGTGCCAGCAGCGTAGGTGCGTCCTACTCCTACGAGCAGTACTTC. This translates into CASSVGASYSYEQYF.

The chain carries TRBV2 and TRBJ2-1; no definite D call. The CDR3 has 15 amino acids. CDR1 is SNHLY, CDR2 FYNNEI, per germline. V dropped 6 bases and J dropped 4 bases, with 16 bases sitting between them. The CDR3: CASSILPTQYNEQFF. Here the CDR3 DNA reads TGTGCCAGCAGCATACTTCCCACGCAATACAATGAGCAGTTCTTC.

This rearrangement joins TRBV11-2 to TRBJ2-1, with 8 nucleotides matching TRBD1. Germline V gene data show CDR1 as SGHAT and CDR2 as FQNNGV. With V trimmed by 3 bases and J by 4 bases, 5 bases remained unmatched. The CDR3 runs 15 residues. CDR3: CASSLTGAVYNEQFF. In DNA, the CDR3 is TGTGCCAGCAGCTTGACAGGGGCGGTTTACAATGAGCAGTTCTTC.

The gene calls are TRBV2 and TRBJ2-5, with D possibly matching TRBD1 (6 bases). The CDR3 has 15 amino acids. Trimming removed 1 base from V and 3 bases from J, with 12 bases in between. Germline-derived CDR1 and CDR2 are SNHLY and FYNNEI. The CDR3 here is CASSEVDSMEETQYF. The DNA of the CDR3 is TGTGCCAGCAGTGAAGTGGACAGCATGGAAGAGACCCAGTACTTC.

Turning to this clone: Other DNA sequences of this sample code for an identical CDR3. The chain joins TRBV5-6 to TRBJ1-1; D ambiguous. V lost 0 bases and J lost 0, with 3 bases in between. The CDR3 contains 13 residues. Germline loops: CDR1 SGHDT, CDR2 YYEEEE. The CDR3 DNA reads TGTGCCAGCAGCTTGGGCCTGAACACTGAAGCTTTCTTT. Its translation is CASSLGLNTEAFF.

This clone has only a few counts. This chain links TRBV14 with TRBJ2-7; TRBD2 aligns across 9 bases. CDR3 length: 18 amino acids. V was clipped by 0 bases and J by 1 base; unmatched bases: 10. CDR1 SGHDN and CDR2 FVKESK come from the germline V gene. The chain's CDR3 is CASSQDLIASGNSYEQYF. As DNA, the CDR3 is TGTGCCAGCAGCCAAGATTTGATAGCTAGCGGGAATTCCTACGAGCAGTACTTC.

The J gene is TRBJ2-1, the V gene TRBV19; D might be TRBD2 (6 bases). Germline CDR1 reads LNHDA; CDR2 reads SQIVND (reference sequence). V dropped 3 bases and J dropped 0 bases, with 15 bases sitting between them. There are 17 residues in the CDR3. CDR3: CASSIVSGIDSYNEQFF. The CDR3 region has the DNA TGTGCCAGTAGTATTGTTAGCGGAATAGACTCCTACAATGAGCAGTTCTTC.

The chain couples TRBV2 to TRBJ1-5; 9 positions agree with TRBD1. Germline loops: CDR1 SNHLY, CDR2 FYNNEI. The V gene end was trimmed by 8 bases and the J gene end by 7 bases; junction bases not matched to a gene: 12. CDR3 length equals 15 residues. CDR3 protein: CASGRWGQGGQPQHF. CDR3 DNA sequence: TGTGCCAGCGGGAGGTGGGGACAGGGAGGGCAGCCCCAGCATTTT.

The rearrangement joins TRBV4-1 to TRBJ2-5; TRBD2 matches 9 bases. Looked up from germline, CDR1 is MGHRA and CDR2 is YSYEKL. The CDR3 consists of 18 residues. V shed 0 bases, J shed 6 bases, and the junction held 14 bases outside the gene matches. The CDR3 is CASSQDRPPSGVRKTQYF. In DNA form, the CDR3 reads TGCGCCAGCAGCCAAGATCGGCCCCCTAGCGGGGTAAGGAAGACCCAGTACTTC.

The V gene is TRBV29-1, the J gene TRBJ2-7; D tentatively fits TRBD1 or TRBD2 (5 bases each). V gave up 0 bases and J gave up 2 bases, with 11 bases separating them. Germline assignment: CDR1 SQVTM and CDR2 ANQGSEA. The CDR3 spans 14 residues. The DNA for the CDR3 is TGCAGCGTTGAAGATGGAAGGGGACCCTACGAGCAGTACTTC. Amino acids: CSVEDGRGPYEQYF.